The clone carrying this TCR beta chain was found once. Its antigen is not identified. This record comes from a study of cytomegalovirus exposure and HLA in healthy donors. The PCR employed 60 Vbeta primers together with 13 Jbeta primers. Sequenced by immunoSEQ multiplex PCR; TCRdb stores in-frame clones only, minus some. The sample lists about 98,000 clones; roughly 76% were seen once. The CDR3 loop spans 15 amino acids. Germline CDR1 reads MNHEY; CDR2 reads SVGAGI. Unmatched junction bases numbered 4, after V lost 5 bases and J lost 3 bases. Points from the study as a whole: Later analysis revealed greater clonal expansion in HLA-associated TCR beta chains than in equally common others. TCR beta chains numbering under 200 were designated cytomegalovirus-associated. Judged likely to be a sequencing artifact was a cluster of highly shared sequence variants. Only CMV serostatus was available as immune exposure information.

The chain recombines TRBV6-5 with TRBJ1-5; TRBD1 matches at 10 bases. This TCR was recovered from a man aged 45 to 65 in good health and CMV-seronegative. Material: PBMCs. The CDR3 reads CASSPTGGTNQPQHF. As DNA, the CDR3 is TGTGCCAGCAGTCCGACAGGGGGCACCAATCAGCCCCAGCATTTT.